These 28 T cell receptor beta chains were all obtained from the same sample, sequenced in a study of CD8+ T cells in alopecia areata. Treatment here: oral pan-JAK inhibitor, 5-10 mg twice daily. Investigators isolated RNA and reverse transcribed it into cDNA to act as the sequencing template. Some clones are missing from TCRdb's copy, which holds only in-frame ones; the method was immunoSEQ multiplex PCR. In the table there are approximately 220,000 clones, more than 30% of which are singletons. The sample here was CD4+ T cells sorted from blood, taken between weeks 30 and 35, from a patient treated with tofacitinib. Every receptor here comes from a human donor with alopecia areata.

The chain combines TRBV2 with TRBJ2-1; 7 bases map to TRBD2. With V trimmed by 4 bases and J by 14 bases, 8 bases remained unmatched. Germline V CDR1 and CDR2: SNHLY, FYNNEI. The CDR3 is 12 amino acids. As DNA, the CDR3 is TGTGCCAGCAGTGTTCTTCGGGGAGGGGAGTTCTTC. Its protein product is CASSVLRGGEFF.

The V call is TRBV14, the J call TRBJ2-6; the D gene is possibly TRBD1 (6 bases). Trimming took 3 bases from V and 2 from J, leaving 8 bases between them. CDR3 size: 15 residues. In germline, CDR1 is SGHDN, CDR2 FVKESK. CDR3 nucleotide sequence: TGTGCCAGCAGCCAGTACAGGGCTGGGGCCAACGTCCTGACTTTC. Amino acid sequence: CASSQYRAGANVLTF.

V usage is TRBV29-1 and J usage is TRBJ2-3; TRBD1 aligns across 10 bases. The CDR3 runs 14 residues. The V and J ends lost 6 bases and 5 bases, in that order; junction bases with no gene match: 8. The germline V gene has CDR1 SQVTM and CDR2 ANQGSEA. The CDR3 region has the DNA TGCAGCGTACTCGGGGGACAGGGGCTAGATACGCAGTATTTT. It is translated as CSVLGGQGLDTQYF.

This clone was detected only a few times. V gene TRBV4-1 combines with J gene TRBJ2-7, with D possibly called TRBD1 or TRBD2 (5 bases each). This CDR3 is built from 15 residues. V lost 2 bases to trimming and J lost 7 bases, with 18 bases between them. In germline, CDR1 is MGHRA, CDR2 YSYEKL. The CDR3 spells CASSQIGPRDGEQYF. DNA of the CDR3: TGCGCCAGCAGCCAAATTGGACCGAGGGACGGGGAGCAGTACTTC.

In this sample, this clone turned up once. Here the CDR3 reads CASNYRERNEQFF. DNA of the CDR3: TGTGCCAGCAACTACAGGGAACGCAATGAGCAGTTCTTC. This sequence joins TRBV2 and TRBJ2-1; the D gene is possibly TRBD1 (6 bases). The length of the CDR3 is 13 residues. Looked up from germline, CDR1 is SNHLY and CDR2 is FYNNEI. V lost 7 bases and J lost 6, with 13 bases in between.

V usage is TRBV2 and J usage is TRBJ2-2; D is unclear. The germline V gene encodes CDR1 SNHLY and CDR2 FYNNEI. The CDR3 loop spans 12 amino acids. The V and J ends lost 4 bases and 7 bases respectively, with 7 bases between them. The CDR3 nucleotides are TGTGCCAGCAGTGGTGAATTCGGGGAGCTGTTTTTT. Translated, it gives CASSGEFGELFF.

The CDR3 protein is CASSAPGTSASTDTQYF. CDR3 nucleotides: TGCGCCAGCAGCGCCCCAGGGACTAGCGCTAGCACAGATACGCAGTATTTT. The rearrangement links TRBV5-1 to TRBJ2-3; TRBD2 matches at 10 bases. CDR1 is SGHRS and CDR2 is YFSETQ in the germline V gene. The CDR3 totals 17 residues. After removal of 4 bases from V and 0 bases from J, the junction contained 8 bases not matched to a gene.

This clone occurred once. The chain employs TRBV6-6 and TRBJ1-5; 8 positions agree with TRBD1. The germline CDR1 and CDR2 sequences are MNHNY and SVGAGI (reference sequence). The V and J ends lost 8 bases and 5 bases, in that order; junction bases with no gene match: 8. CDR3 size: 14 residues. As DNA, the CDR3 is TGTGCCAGCCTATCAGGGGGCAAGGATCAGCCCCAGCATTTT. Translated: CASLSGGKDQPQHF.

This clone was counted between two and nine times. The V and J genes are TRBV6-6 and TRBJ1-2; D gene ambiguous. Germline CDR1 is MNHNY and CDR2 is SVGAGI (reference sequence). V shed 8 bases and J shed 5 bases, with 15 bases lying between them. The CDR3 spans 13 residues. The CDR3 is CASPERGRYGYTF. CDR3 nucleotides: TGTGCCAGCCCTGAGCGGGGAAGGTATGGCTACACCTTC.

The rearrangement links TRBV5-1 to TRBJ2-3, with D possibly TRBD2 on 5 matching bases. The CDR3 loop spans 15 amino acids. Per germline, CDR1 SGHRS and CDR2 YFSETQ. Trimming stripped 1 base from V and 4 bases from J, with 13 bases between. The CDR3 sequence: CASSLRPGMADTQYF. The CDR3 DNA reads as TGCGCCAGCAGCTTGCGTCCGGGGATGGCAGATACGCAGTATTTT.

The table lists this clone with a few counts. J is TRBJ1-5 and V is TRBV9; D gene uncertain. CDR1 and CDR2 from the germline V gene are SGDLS and YYNGEE. V was pared by 0 bases and J by 11 bases, with 15 bases between. This CDR3 region has 14 residues. The CDR3 loop is CASSVDVSESAQHF. The CDR3 DNA reads as TGTGCCAGCAGCGTAGATGTGAGTGAGTCGGCCCAGCATTTT. The full variable domain, rest sourced from reference TRBV9 and TRBJ1-5, is DSGVTQTPKHLITATGQRVTLRCSPRSGDLSVYWYQQSLDQGLQFLIQYYNGEERAKGNILERFSAQQFPDLHSELNLSSLELGDSALYFCASSVDVSESAQHFGDGTRLSIL.

J is TRBJ2-3 and V is TRBV5-1, with 9 bases fitting TRBD2. The CDR3 is 16 amino acids. V dropped 4 bases and J dropped 2; count of bases not matched to a gene: 8. Germline values: CDR1 SGHRS, CDR2 YFSETQ. CDR3 in amino acids: CASSPLASGDTDTQYF. CDR3 sequence (DNA): TGCGCCAGCAGCCCTCTAGCTAGCGGGGACACAGATACGCAGTATTTT.

J is TRBJ2-1 and V is TRBV7-9; D gene ambiguous. This CDR3 has 14 residues. The ends were cut back, 3 bases at V and 7 bases at J, with 13 bases in the middle. Germline V gives CDR1 SEHNR, CDR2 FQNEAQ (reference sequence). The CDR3 here is CASSFSSDPNEQFF. The CDR3 DNA reads as TGTGCCAGCAGCTTCTCCTCGGACCCGAATGAGCAGTTCTTC.

This clone was recorded a few times. This chain uses TRBV30 with TRBJ2-1, with a tentative D call TRBD2 (5 bases). V dropped 0 bases and J dropped 2 bases, with 11 bases sitting between them. The CDR3 sequence is 15 residues long. Germline V gives CDR1 GTSNPN, CDR2 SVGIG (reference sequence). Here the CDR3 reads CAWSVLVGPYNEQFF. In DNA, the CDR3 is TGTGCCTGGAGTGTACTAGTAGGGCCCTACAATGAGCAGTTCTTC.

This chain links TRBV19 with TRBJ2-4; possible D gene TRBD1, 5 bases. Germline CDR1 reads LNHDA; CDR2 reads SQIVND (reference sequence). V was clipped by 3 bases and J by 10 bases, with 19 bases between them. This CDR3 spans 15 amino acids. Here the CDR3 reads CASSMAGAGLNIQYF. The CDR3, as DNA: TGTGCCAGTAGTATGGCTGGGGCCGGGCTGAATATTCAGTACTTC.

The CDR3: CASSLPPNSPLHF. The CDR3 nucleotides read TGTGCCAGCAGTCTCCCGCCAAATTCACCCCTCCACTTT. The chain is built from TRBV7-2 and TRBJ1-6; D is uncertain. CDR1 is SGHTA, CDR2 FQGNSA, per germline. The length of the CDR3 is 13 residues. The V end lost 6 bases, the J end lost 7 bases, and 10 bases lay between the germline ends.

This chain uses TRBV6-6 with TRBJ1-5; D might be TRBD1 (5 bases). CDR3 length: 14 residues. V lost 8 bases and J lost 1, with 12 bases in between. Germline lookup yields CDR1 MNHNY and CDR2 SVGAGI (reference sequence). This CDR3 reads CASFPGGSNQPQHF. The CDR3 nucleotides read TGTGCCAGCTTCCCGGGGGGGAGCAATCAGCCCCAGCATTTT.

The V and J genes are TRBV9 and TRBJ2-2; 7 nucleotides line up with TRBD1. Germline values: CDR1 SGDLS, CDR2 YYNGEE. Losses at the gene ends were 4 bases for V and 4 bases for J; bases not matched to a gene: 7. This CDR3 has 15 amino acids. The CDR3 loop reads CASSRGGGRTGELFF. In nucleotides, the CDR3 is TGTGCCAGCAGCAGAGGGGGCGGACGCACCGGGGAGCTGTTTTTT. Filled out from reference TRBV9 and TRBJ2-2, the complete variable domain reads DSGVTQTPKHLITATGQRVTLRCSPRSGDLSVYWYQQSLDQGLQFLIQYYNGEERAKGNILERFSAQQFPDLHSELNLSSLELGDSALYFCASSRGGGRTGELFFGEGSRLTVL.

This clone has only a few counts. The rearrangement uses TRBV9 and TRBJ2-2; D remains unclear. V was shortened by 2 bases and J by 6 bases, with 11 bases between the two germline ends. CDR3 length equals 14 residues. Germline assignment: CDR1 SGDLS and CDR2 YYNGEE. The CDR3 DNA reads TGTGCCAGCAGCGTGCTCCCCGAGGCCGGGGAGCTGTTTTTT. Its protein is CASSVLPEAGELFF.

V gene TRBV6-5 combines with J gene TRBJ1-4; D may be TRBD1 (6 bases). V lost 0 bases and J lost 3, with 8 bases in between. There are 15 residues in the CDR3. Germline V lookup: CDR1 MNHEY, CDR2 SVGAGI. The CDR3 here is CASSYSNRANEKLFF. CDR3 bases: TGTGCCAGCAGTTACTCGAACAGGGCTAATGAAAAACTGTTTTTT.

The rearrangement links TRBV29-1 to TRBJ1-2; a weak D match, TRBD1 (5 bases). V lost 7 bases, J lost 4 bases, and 13 bases lay in between. The V gene's germline CDR1 is SQVTM and CDR2 ANQGSEA. The CDR3 is 12 residues long. This chain's CDR3 is CSERDVGYGYTF. The CDR3 nucleotides read TGCAGCGAGCGGGACGTCGGCTATGGCTACACCTTC. The whole variable domain, remainder taken from reference TRBV29-1 and TRBJ1-2, is SAVISQKPSRDICQRGTSLTIQCQVDSQVTMMFWYRQQPGQSLTLIATANQGSEATYESGFVIDKFPISRPNLTFSTLTVSNMSPEDSSIYLCSERDVGYGYTFGSGTRLTVV.

The gene calls are TRBV29-1 and TRBJ1-2; TRBD1 matches at 10 bases. This CDR3 contains 13 residues. With V trimmed by 6 bases and J by 7 bases, 8 bases remained unmatched. CDR1 and CDR2 from the germline V gene are SQVTM and ANQGSEA. The CDR3 sequence: CSVGPGQGFGYTF. DNA of the CDR3: TGCAGCGTCGGACCGGGACAGGGGTTTGGCTACACCTTC.

This rearrangement joins TRBV4-1 to TRBJ1-5, with D possibly matching TRBD1 (6 bases). CDR3 length equals 15 residues. Germline V lookup: CDR1 MGHRA, CDR2 YSYEKL. Trimming removed 1 base from V and 7 bases from J, with 14 bases in between. The DNA of the CDR3 is TGCGCCAGCAGCCAAGTCATAACAGGGAACCAGCCCCAGCATTTT. Its translation is CASSQVITGNQPQHF.

This clone was detected only a few times. Other DNA sequences in the sample encode the same CDR3. This chain connects TRBV5-1 to TRBJ2-5; 11 bases align to TRBD2. CDR3 length equals 16 residues. Looked up from germline, CDR1 is SGHRS and CDR2 is YFSETQ. V gave up 0 bases and J gave up 4 bases; unmatched junction bases: 5. For the CDR3, the DNA is TGCGCCAGCAGCTTGGGACTAGCGGGGAAATCAGAGACCCAGTACTTC. The encoded protein is CASSLGLAGKSETQYF.

This clone was seen only a few times. The chain is built from TRBV7-9 and TRBJ2-3; 7 bases agree with TRBD1. Unmatched junction bases numbered 6, after V lost 4 bases and J lost 5 bases. The CDR3 runs to 14 residues. Germline CDR1 SEHNR, CDR2 FQNEAQ (reference sequence). In DNA form, the CDR3 reads TGTGCCAGCAGCTCTCGAGACAGGGTAGATACGCAGTATTTT. Protein product: CASSSRDRVDTQYF.

To note about this clone: This same CDR3 is encoded by further DNA sequences in the sample. The chain links TRBV29-1 to TRBJ1-4; D is undetermined. V was cut by 4 bases and J by 8 bases, with 5 bases left in between. Germline CDR1 and CDR2: SQVTM and ANQGSEA. The CDR3 runs to 10 residues. As DNA, the CDR3 is TGCAGCGTTGCCGGGGAAAAACTGTTTTTT. Amino acid sequence: CSVAGEKLFF.

The chain couples TRBV6-5 to TRBJ2-4; weak D call: TRBD1 (6 bases). The V end was cut by 5 bases, the J end by 3 bases, with 8 bases between. The CDR3 is 13 residues long. Germline CDR1 is MNHEY and CDR2 is SVGAGI. CDR3: CASSKQGKNIQYF. The CDR3 coding sequence is TGTGCCAGCAGTAAACAGGGCAAAAACATTCAGTACTTC.

This clone was detected a few times. V and J are TRBV30 and TRBJ2-1; a possible D gene is TRBD2 (5 bases). Germline CDR1 and CDR2: GTSNPN and SVGIG (reference sequence). The CDR3 has 15 amino acids. Trimming took off 3 bases at V and 6 bases at J, with 18 bases between the two ends. The CDR3 DNA reads TGTGCCTGGAGCCTGAGGAGCGGCATTGTCAATGAGCAGTTCTTC. Translating it yields CAWSLRSGIVNEQFF.